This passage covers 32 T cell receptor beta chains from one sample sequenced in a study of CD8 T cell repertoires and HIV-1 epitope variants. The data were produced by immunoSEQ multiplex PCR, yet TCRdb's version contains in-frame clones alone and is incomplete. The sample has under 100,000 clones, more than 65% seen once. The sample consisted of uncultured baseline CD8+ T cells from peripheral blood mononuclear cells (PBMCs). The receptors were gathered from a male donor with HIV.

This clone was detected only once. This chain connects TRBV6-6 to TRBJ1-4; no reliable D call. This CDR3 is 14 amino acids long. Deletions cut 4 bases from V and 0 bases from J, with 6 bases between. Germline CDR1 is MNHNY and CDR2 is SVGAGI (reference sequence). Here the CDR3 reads CASSWVATNEKLFF. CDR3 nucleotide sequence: TGTGCCAGCAGTTGGGTCGCAACTAATGAAAAACTGTTTTTT.

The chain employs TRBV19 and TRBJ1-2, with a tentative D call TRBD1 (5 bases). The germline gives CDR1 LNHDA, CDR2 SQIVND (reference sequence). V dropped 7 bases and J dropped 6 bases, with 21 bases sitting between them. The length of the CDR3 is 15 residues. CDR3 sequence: CASTIPGGERHGYTF. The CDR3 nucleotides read TGTGCCAGTACCATCCCGGGGGGGGAGCGGCATGGCTACACCTTC.

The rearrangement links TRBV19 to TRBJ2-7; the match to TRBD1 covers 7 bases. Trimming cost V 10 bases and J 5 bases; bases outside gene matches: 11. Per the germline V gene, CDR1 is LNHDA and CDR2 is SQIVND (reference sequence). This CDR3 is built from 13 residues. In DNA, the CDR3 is TGTGCCACCTACAGGGGAATCTATAACGAGCAGTACTTC. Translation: CATYRGIYNEQYF.

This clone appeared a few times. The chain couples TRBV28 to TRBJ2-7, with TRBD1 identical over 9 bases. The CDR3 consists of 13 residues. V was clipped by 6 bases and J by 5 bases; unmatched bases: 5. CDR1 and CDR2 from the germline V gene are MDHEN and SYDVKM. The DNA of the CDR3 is TGTGCCAGCAGCCGGGACAGGGTAAACGAGCAGTACTTC. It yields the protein CASSRDRVNEQYF.

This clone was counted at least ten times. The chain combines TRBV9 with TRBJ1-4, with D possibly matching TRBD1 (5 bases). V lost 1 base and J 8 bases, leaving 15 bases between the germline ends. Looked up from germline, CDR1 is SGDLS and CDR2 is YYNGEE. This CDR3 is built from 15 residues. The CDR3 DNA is TGTGCCAGCAGCGTAAGGCAGGGTTCAGGCGAAAAACTGTTTTTT. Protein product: CASSVRQGSGEKLFF.

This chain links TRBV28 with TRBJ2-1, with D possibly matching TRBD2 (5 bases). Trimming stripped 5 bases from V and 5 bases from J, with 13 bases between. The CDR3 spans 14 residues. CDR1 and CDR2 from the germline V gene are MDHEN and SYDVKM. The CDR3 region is CASSTWTGDNEQFF. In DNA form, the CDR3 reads TGTGCCAGCAGTACATGGACCGGGGACAATGAGCAGTTCTTC.

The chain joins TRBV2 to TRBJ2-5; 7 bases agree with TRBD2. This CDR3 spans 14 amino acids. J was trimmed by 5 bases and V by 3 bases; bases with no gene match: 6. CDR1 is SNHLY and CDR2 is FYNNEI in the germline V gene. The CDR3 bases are TGTGCCAGCAGTGATGCCTTCGGGGGGGAGACCCAGTACTTC. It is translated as CASSDAFGGETQYF. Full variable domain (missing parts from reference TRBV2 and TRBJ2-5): EPEVTQTPSHQVTQMGQEVILRCVPISNHLYFYWYRQILGQKVEFLVSFYNNEISEKSEIFDDQFSVERPDGSNFTLKIRSTKLEDSAMYFCASSDAFGGETQYFGPGTRLLVL.

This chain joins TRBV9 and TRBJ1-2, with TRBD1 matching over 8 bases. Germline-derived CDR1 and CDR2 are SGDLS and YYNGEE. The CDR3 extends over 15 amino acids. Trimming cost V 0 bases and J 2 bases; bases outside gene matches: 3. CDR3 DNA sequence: TGTGCCAGCAGCGTAGACCAGGGGGCGAACTATGGCTACACCTTC. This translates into CASSVDQGANYGYTF.

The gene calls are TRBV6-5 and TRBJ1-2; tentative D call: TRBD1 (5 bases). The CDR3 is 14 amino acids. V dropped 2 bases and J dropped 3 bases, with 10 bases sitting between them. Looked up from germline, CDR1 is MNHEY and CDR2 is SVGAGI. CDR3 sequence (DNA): TGTGCCAGCAGTTACGATGGCAGGGACTATGGCTACACCTTC. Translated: CASSYDGRDYGYTF.

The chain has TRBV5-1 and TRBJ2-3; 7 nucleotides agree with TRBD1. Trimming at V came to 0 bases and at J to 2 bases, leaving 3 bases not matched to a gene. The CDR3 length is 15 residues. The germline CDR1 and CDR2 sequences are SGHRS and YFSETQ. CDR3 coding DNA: TGCGCCAGCAGCTTGGGGACAGGCCTCACAGATACGCAGTATTTT. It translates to CASSLGTGLTDTQYF.

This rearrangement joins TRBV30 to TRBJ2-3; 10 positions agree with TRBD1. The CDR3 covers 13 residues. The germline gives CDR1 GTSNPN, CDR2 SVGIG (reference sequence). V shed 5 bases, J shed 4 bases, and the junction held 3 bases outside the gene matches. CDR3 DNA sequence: TGTGCCTGGGACAGGGGGCACCCAGATACGCAGTATTTT. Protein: CAWDRGHPDTQYF.

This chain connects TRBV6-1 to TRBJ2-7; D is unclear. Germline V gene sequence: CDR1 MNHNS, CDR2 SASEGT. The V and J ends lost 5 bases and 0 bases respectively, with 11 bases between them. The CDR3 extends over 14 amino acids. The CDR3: CASSPVGSSYEQYF. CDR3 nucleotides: TGTGCCAGCAGTCCCGTGGGATCCTCCTACGAGCAGTACTTC.

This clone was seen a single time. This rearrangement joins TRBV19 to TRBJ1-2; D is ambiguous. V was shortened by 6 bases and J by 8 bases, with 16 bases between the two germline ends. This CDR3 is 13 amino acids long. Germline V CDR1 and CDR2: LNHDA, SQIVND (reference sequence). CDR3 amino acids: CASSLKEDGGYTF. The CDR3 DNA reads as TGTGCCAGTAGCCTCAAGGAGGACGGGGGCTACACCTTC.

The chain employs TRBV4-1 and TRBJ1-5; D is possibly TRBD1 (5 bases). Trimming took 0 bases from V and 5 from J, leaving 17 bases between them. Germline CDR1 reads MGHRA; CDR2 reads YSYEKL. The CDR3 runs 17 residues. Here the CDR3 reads CASSQEGEALGHQPQHF. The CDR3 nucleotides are TGCGCCAGCAGCCAAGAAGGGGAGGCCCTGGGACATCAGCCCCAGCATTTT.

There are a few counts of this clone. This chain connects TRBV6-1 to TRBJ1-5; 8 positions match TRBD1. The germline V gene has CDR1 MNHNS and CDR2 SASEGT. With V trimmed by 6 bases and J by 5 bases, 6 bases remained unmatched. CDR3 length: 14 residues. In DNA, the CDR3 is TGTGCCAGCAGGACCGGGACAGGCGATCAGCCCCAGCATTTT. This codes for CASRTGTGDQPQHF.

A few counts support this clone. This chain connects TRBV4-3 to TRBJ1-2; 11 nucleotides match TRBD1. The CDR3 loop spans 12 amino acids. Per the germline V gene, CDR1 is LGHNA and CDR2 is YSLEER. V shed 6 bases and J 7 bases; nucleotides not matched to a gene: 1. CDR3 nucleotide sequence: TGCGCCAGCAGAGGGACAGGGGGTGGCTACACCTTC. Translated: CASRGTGGGYTF.

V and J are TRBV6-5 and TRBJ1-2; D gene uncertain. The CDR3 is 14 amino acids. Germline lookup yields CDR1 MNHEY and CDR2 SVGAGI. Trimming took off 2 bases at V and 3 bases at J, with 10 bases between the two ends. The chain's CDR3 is CASSYLGPDYGYTF. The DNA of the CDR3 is TGTGCCAGCAGTTACCTAGGACCGGACTATGGCTACACCTTC.

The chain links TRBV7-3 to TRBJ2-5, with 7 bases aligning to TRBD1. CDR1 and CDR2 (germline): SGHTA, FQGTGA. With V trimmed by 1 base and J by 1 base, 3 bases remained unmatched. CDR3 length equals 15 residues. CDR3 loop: CASSLSQGVQETQYF. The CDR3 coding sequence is TGTGCCAGCAGCTTAAGTCAGGGGGTCCAAGAGACCCAGTACTTC.

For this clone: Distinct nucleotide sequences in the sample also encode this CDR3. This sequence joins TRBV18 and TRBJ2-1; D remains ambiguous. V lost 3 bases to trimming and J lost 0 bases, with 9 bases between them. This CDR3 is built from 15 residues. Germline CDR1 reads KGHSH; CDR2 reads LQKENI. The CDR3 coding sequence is TGTGCCAGCTCACCTGATCAGAGCTCCTACAATGAGCAGTTCTTC. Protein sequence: CASSPDQSSYNEQFF.

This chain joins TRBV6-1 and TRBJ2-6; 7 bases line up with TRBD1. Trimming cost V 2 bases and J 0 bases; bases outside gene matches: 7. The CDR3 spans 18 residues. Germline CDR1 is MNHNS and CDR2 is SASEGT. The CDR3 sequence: CASSERGQASSGANVLTF. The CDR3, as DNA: TGTGCCAGCAGTGAACGCGGACAGGCGAGCTCTGGGGCCAACGTCCTGACTTTC.

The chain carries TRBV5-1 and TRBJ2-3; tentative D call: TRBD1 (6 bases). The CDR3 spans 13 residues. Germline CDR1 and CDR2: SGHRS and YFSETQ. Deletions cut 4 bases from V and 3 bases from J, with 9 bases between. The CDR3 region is CASSATGTDTQYF. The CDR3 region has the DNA TGCGCCAGCAGCGCCACAGGGACAGATACGCAGTATTTT.

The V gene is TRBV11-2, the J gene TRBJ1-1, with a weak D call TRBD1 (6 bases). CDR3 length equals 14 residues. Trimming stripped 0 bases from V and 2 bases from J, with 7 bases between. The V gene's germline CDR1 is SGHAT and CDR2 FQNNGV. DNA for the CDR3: TGTGCCAGCAGCTTAGAGGGACATAACACTGAAGCTTTCTTT. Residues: CASSLEGHNTEAFF.

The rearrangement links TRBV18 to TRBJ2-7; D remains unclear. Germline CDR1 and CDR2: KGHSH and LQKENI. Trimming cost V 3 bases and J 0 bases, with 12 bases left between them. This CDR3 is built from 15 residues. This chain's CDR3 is CASSPRPLNSYEQYF. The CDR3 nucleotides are TGTGCCAGCTCACCCCGGCCGTTGAACTCCTACGAGCAGTACTTC.

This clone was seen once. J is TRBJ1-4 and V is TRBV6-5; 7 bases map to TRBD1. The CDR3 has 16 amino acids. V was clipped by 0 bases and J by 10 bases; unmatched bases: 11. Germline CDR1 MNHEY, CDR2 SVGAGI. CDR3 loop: CASSYSHTGTVGKLFF. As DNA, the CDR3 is TGTGCCAGCAGTTACTCACATACTGGGACAGTTGGAAAACTGTTTTTT.

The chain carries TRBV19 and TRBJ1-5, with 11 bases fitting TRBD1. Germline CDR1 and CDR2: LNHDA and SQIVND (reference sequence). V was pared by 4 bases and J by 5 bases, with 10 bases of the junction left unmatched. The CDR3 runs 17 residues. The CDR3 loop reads CASSTLSGTGGDQPQHF. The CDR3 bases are TGTGCCAGTAGTACCCTATCCGGGACAGGGGGAGATCAGCCCCAGCATTTT.

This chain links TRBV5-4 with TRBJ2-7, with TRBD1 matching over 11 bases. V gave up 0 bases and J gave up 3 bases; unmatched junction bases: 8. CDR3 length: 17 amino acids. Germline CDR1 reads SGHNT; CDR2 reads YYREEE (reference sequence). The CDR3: CASSLGGQGASDYEQYF. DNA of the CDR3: TGTGCCAGCAGCTTGGGCGGACAGGGGGCCTCGGACTACGAGCAGTACTTC.

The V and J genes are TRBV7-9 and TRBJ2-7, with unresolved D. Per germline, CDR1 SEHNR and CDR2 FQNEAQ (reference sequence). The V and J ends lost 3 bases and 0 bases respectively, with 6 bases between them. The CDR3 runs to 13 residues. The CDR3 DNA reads TGTGCCAGCAGCTTCGTTGACTCCTACGAGCAGTACTTC. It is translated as CASSFVDSYEQYF.

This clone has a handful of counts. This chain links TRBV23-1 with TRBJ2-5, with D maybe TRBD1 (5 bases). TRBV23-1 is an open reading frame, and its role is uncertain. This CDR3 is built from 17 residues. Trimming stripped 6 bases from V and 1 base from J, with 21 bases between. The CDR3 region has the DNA TGCGCCAGCAGGGACAAAGATGGCAGTGGCGCCCAAGAGACCCAGTACTTC. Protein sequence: CASRDKDGSGAQETQYF.

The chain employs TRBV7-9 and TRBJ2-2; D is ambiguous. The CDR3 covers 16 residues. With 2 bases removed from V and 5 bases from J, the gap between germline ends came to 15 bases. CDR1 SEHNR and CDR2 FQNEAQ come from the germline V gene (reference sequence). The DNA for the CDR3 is TGTGCCAGCAGCTTATCTCCAGGTGTGTCTACCGGGGAGCTGTTTTTT. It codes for CASSLSPGVSTGELFF.

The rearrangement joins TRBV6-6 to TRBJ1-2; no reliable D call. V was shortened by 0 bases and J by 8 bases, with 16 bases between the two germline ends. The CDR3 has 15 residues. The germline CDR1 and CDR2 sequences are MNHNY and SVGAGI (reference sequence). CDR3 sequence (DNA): TGTGCCAGCAGTTACTCATCGACAACCCTAGGAGGCTACACCTTC. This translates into CASSYSSTTLGGYTF.

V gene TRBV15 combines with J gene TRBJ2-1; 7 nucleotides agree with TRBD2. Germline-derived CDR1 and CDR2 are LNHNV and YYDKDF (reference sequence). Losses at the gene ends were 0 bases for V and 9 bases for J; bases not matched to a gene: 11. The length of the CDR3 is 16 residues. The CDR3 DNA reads TGTGCCACCAGCAGAGATACTACGGGGGGTGAACGTGAGCAGTTCTTC. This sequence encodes CATSRDTTGGEREQFF.

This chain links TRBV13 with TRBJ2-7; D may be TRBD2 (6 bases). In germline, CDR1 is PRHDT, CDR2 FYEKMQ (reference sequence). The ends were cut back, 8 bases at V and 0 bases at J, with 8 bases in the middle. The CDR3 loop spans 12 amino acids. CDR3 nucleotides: TGTGCCAGCCGGGGGAGCTCCTACGAGCAGTACTTC. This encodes CASRGSSYEQYF.